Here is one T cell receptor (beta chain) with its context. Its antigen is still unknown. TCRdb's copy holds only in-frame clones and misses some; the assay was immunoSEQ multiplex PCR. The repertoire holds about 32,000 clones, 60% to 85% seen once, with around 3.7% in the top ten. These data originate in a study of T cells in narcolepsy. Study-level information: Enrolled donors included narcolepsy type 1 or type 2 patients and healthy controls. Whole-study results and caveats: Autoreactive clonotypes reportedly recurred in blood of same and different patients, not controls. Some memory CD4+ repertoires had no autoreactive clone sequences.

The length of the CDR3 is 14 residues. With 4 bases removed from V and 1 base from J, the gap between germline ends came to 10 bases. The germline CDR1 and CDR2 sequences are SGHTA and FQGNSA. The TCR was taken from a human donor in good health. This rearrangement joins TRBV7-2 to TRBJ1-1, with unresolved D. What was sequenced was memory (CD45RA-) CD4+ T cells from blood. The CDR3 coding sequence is TGTGCCAGCAGCTGGCGTCCAGAGAACACTGAAGCTTTCTTT. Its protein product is CASSWRPENTEAFF.